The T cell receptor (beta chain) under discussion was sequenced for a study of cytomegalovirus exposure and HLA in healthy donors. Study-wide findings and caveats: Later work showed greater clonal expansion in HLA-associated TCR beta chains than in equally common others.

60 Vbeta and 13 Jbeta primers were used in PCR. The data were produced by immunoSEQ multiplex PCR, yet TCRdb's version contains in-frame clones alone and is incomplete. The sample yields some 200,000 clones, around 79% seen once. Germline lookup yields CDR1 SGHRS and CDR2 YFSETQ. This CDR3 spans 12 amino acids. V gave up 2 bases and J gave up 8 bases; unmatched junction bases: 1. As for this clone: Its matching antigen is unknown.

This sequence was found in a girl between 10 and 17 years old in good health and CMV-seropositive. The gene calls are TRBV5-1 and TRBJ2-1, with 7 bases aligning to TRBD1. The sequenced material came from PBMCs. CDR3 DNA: TGCGCCAGCAGCTTAGGGGGCCATGAGCAGTTCTTC. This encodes CASSLGGHEQFF.